This TCR beta chain comes out of a study of blood T cell repertoires in COVID-19. This clone was detected a few times. Germline V gene sequence: CDR1 SEHNR, CDR2 FQNEAQ (reference sequence). Trimming took 5 bases from V and 10 from J; bases not matched to a gene: 12. CDR3 length: 16 residues. TCRdb's table, derived via immunoSEQ multiplex PCR, lists solely in-frame clones and lacks some. This sample yields 370,000 or so clones, of which about 80% are seen a single time; 0.85% to 1.2% belongs to the top ten. The sequencing sample was made of peripheral blood. This TCR was recovered from a human donor with acute or convalescent COVID-19. The donor label of this sample is uncertain. V usage is TRBV7-9 and J usage is TRBJ1-6; 9 bases are a match to TRBD1. As DNA, the CDR3 is TGTGCCAGCAGCCCCCCCCCGGGGACAGGGTACTCACCCCTCCACTTT. It is translated as CASSPPPGTGYSPLHF.